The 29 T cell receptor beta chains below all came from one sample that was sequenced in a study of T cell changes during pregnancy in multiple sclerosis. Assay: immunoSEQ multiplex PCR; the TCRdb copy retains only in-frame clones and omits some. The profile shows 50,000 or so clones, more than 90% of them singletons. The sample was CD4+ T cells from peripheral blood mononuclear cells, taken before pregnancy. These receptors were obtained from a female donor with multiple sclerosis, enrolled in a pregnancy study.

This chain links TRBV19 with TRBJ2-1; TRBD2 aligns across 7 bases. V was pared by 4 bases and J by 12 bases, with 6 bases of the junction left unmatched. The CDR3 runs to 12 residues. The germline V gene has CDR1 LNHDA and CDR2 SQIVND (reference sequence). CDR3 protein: CASSRDYGGQFF. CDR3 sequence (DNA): TGTGCCAGTAGTAGGGACTATGGTGGGCAGTTCTTC.

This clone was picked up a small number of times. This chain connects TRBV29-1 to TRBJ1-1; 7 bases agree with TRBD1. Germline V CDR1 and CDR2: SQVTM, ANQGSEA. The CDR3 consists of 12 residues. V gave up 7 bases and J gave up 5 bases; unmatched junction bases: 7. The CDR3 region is CSAATGVTEAFF. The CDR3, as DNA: TGCAGCGCCGCCACAGGGGTAACTGAAGCTTTCTTT.

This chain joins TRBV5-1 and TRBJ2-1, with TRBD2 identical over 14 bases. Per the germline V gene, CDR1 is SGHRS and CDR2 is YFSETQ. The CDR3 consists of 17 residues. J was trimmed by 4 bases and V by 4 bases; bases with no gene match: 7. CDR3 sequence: CASSGGLAGGQYNEQFF. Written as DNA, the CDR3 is TGCGCCAGCAGCGGAGGACTAGCGGGAGGCCAATACAATGAGCAGTTCTTC.

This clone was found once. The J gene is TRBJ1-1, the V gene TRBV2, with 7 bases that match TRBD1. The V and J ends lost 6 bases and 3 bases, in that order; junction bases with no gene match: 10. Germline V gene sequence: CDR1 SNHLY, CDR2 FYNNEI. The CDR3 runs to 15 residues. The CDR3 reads CASRKDRQGDTEAFF. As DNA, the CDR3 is TGTGCCAGCAGGAAAGACAGGCAGGGGGACACTGAAGCTTTCTTT.

The CDR3 protein is CASSPLGGQTEAFF. Here the CDR3 DNA reads TGTGCCAGCTCACCACTGGGGGGGCAGACTGAAGCTTTCTTT. The chain is built from TRBV18 and TRBJ1-1; D is possibly TRBD1 (6 bases). Germline V CDR1 and CDR2: KGHSH, LQKENI. Trimming took 1 base from V and 5 from J, leaving 11 bases between them. The length of the CDR3 is 14 residues.

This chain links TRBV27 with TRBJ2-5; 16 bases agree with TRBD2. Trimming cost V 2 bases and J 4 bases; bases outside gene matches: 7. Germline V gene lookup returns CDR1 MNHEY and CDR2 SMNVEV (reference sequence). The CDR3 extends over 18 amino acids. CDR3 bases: TGTGCCAGCAGTTTAAAGGGACTAGCGGGAGGGCGGCGAGAGACCCAGTACTTC. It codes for CASSLKGLAGGRRETQYF.

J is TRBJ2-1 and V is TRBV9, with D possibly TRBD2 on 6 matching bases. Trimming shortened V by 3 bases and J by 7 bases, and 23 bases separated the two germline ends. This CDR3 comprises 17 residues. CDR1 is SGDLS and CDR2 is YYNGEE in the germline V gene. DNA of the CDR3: TGTGCCAGCAGCGAGACTAAAACCCCCCTTGGAGGGAATGAGCAGTTCTTC. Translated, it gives CASSETKTPLGGNEQFF.

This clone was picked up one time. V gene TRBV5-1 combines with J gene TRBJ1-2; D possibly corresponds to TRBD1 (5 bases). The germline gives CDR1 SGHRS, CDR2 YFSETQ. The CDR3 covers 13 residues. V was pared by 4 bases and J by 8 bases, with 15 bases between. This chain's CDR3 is CASSRDSDWGYTF. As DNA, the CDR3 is TGCGCCAGCAGCCGGGACTCCGACTGGGGCTACACCTTC.

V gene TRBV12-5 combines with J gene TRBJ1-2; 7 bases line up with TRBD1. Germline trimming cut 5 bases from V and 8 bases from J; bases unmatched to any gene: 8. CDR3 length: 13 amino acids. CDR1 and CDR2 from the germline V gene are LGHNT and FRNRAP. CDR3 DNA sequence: TGTGCTAGTGGTCTGGACAGGCGTGGGGGCTACACCTTC. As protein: CASGLDRRGGYTF.

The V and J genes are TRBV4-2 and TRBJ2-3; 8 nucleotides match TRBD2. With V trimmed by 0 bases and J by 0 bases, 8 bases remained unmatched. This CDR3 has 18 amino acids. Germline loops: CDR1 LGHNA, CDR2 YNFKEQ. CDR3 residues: CASSQDRGASGSTDTQYF. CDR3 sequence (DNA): TGTGCCAGCAGCCAAGATCGCGGGGCTAGCGGGAGCACAGATACGCAGTATTTT.

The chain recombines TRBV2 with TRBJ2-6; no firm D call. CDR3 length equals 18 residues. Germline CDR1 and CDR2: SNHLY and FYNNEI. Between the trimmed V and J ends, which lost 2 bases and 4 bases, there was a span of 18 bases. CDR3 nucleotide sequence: TGTGCCAGCAGTGAAAGGAATACAGCCTCCCTCGGGGCCAACGTCCTGACTTTC. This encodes CASSERNTASLGANVLTF.

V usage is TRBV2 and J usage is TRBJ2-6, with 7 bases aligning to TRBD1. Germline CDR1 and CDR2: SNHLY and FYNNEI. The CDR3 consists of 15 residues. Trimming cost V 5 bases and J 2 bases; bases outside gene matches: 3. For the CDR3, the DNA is TGTGCCAGCAGTCTTACAGGGGCTGGGGCCAACGTCCTGACTTTC. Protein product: CASSLTGAGANVLTF. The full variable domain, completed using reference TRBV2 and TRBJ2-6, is EPEVTQTPSHQVTQMGQEVILRCVPISNHLYFYWYRQILGQKVEFLVSFYNNEISEKSEIFDDQFSVERPDGSNFTLKIRSTKLEDSAMYFCASSLTGAGANVLTFGAGSRLTVL.

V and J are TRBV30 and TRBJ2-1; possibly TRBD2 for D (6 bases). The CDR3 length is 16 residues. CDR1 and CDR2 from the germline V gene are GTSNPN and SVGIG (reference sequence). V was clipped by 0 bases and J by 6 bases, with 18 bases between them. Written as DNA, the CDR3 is TGTGCCTGGAGTGTACTCAGAGGGAGGAGTGGCAATGAGCAGTTCTTC. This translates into CAWSVLRGRSGNEQFF.

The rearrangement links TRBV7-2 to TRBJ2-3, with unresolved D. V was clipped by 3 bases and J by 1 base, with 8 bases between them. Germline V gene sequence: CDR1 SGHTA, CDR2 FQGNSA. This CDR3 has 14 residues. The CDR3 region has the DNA TGTGCCAGCAGCTTTGACACAGGCACAGATACGCAGTATTTT. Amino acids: CASSFDTGTDTQYF.

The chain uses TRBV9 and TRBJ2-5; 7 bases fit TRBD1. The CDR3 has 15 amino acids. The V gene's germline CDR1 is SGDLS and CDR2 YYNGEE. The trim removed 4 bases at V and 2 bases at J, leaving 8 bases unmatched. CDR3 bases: TGTGCCAGCAGCTATATAACGGGACAGCAAGAGACCCAGTACTTC. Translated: CASSYITGQQETQYF.

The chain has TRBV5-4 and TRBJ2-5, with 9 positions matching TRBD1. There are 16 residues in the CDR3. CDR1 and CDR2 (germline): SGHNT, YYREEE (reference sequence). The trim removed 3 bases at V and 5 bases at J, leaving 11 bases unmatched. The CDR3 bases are TGTGCCAGCAGCTCAGCGGGACAGGGTTTGGGGGAGACCCAGTACTTC. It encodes CASSSAGQGLGETQYF.

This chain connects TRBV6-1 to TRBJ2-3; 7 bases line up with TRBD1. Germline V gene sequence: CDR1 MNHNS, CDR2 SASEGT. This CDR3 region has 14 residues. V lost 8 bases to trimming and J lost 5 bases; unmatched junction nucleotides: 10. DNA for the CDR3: TGTGCCAGCGGAAGACAGGGTCAGGGAGATACGCAGTATTTT. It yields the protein CASGRQGQGDTQYF.

CDR3 bases: TGCAGCGTTGGGGGGCATGGATTGGGCTACACCTTC. Its translation is CSVGGHGLGYTF. The chain links TRBV29-1 to TRBJ1-2; possible D gene TRBD1, 6 bases. V was cut by 4 bases and J by 8 bases, with 14 bases left in between. The CDR3 has 12 amino acids. Germline assignment: CDR1 SQVTM and CDR2 ANQGSEA.

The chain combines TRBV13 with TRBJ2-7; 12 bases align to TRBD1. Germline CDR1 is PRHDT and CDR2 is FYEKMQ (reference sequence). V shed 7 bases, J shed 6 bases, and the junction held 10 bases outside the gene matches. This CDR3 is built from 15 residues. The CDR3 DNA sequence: TGTGCCAGCACCCGAGCAGGGACAGGGGGCGCCGAGCAGTACTTC. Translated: CASTRAGTGGAEQYF.

In DNA, the CDR3 is TGTGCCAGCAGGGAGGGGTCCTCCTACGAGCAGTACTTC. Its translation is CASREGSSYEQYF. The chain carries TRBV27 and TRBJ2-7; possibly TRBD2 for D (6 bases). V was trimmed by 6 bases and J by 0 bases, leaving 9 bases between them. CDR1 is MNHEY and CDR2 is SMNVEV in the germline V gene (reference sequence). CDR3 length equals 13 residues.

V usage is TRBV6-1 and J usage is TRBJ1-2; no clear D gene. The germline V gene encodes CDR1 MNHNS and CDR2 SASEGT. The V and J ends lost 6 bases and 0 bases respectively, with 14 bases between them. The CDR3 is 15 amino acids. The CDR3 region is CASSQRGGTNYGYTF. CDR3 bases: TGTGCCAGCAGCCAGCGGGGAGGGACTAACTATGGCTACACCTTC.

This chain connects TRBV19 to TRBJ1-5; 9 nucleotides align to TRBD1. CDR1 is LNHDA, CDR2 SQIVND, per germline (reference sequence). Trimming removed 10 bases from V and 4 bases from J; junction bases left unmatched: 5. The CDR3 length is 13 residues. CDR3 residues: CATHGTGNQPQHF. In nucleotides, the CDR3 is TGTGCCACCCACGGGACAGGGAATCAGCCCCAGCATTTT.

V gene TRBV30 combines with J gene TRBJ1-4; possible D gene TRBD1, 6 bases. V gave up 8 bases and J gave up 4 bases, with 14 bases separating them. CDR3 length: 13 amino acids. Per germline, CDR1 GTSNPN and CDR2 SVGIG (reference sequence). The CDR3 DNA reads TGTGCCCTAAACGGACAGATTAATGAAAAACTGTTTTTT. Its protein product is CALNGQINEKLFF.

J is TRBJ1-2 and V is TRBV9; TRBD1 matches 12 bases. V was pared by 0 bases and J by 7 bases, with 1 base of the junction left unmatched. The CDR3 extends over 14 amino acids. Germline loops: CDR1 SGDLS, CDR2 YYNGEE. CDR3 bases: TGTGCCAGCAGCGTAGGGGACAGGGGGCTTGGCTACACCTTC. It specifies CASSVGDRGLGYTF.

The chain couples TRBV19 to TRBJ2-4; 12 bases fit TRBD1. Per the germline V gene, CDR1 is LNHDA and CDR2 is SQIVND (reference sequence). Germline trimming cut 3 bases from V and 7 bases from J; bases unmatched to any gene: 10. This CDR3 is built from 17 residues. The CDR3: CASSMGVIGTGGNIQYF. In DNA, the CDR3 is TGTGCCAGTAGTATGGGTGTGATAGGGACAGGGGGCAACATTCAGTACTTC. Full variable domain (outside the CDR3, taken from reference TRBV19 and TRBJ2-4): DGGITQSPKYLFRKEGQNVTLSCEQNLNHDAMYWYRQDPGQGLRLIYYSQIVNDFQKGDIAEGYSVSREKKESFPLTVTSAQKNPTAFYLCASSMGVIGTGGNIQYFGAGTRLSVL.

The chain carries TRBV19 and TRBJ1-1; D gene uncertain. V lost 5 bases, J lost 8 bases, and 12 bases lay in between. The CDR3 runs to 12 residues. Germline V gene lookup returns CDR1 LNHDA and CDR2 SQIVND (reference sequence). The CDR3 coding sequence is TGTGCCAGTAGTCCCCGGGGAGGCGAAGCTTTCTTT. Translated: CASSPRGGEAFF.

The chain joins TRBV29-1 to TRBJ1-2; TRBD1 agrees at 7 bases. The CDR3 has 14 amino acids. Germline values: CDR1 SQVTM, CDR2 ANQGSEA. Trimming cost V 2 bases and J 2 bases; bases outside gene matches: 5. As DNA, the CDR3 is TGCAGCGTTGAAAGGGTAGGGGGCAACTATGGCTACACCTTC. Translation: CSVERVGGNYGYTF.

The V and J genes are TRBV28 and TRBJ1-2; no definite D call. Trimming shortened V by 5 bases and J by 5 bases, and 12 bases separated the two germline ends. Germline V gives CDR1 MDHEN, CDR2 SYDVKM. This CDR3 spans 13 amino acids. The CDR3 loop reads CASSTGWRYGYTF. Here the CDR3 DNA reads TGTGCCAGCAGTACGGGGTGGCGGTATGGCTACACCTTC.

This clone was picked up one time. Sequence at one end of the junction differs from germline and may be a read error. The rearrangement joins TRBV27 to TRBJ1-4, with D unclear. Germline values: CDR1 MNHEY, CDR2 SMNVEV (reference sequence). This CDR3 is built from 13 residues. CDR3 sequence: CATSRAGHEKLFF. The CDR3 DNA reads TGTGCCACCAGTAGGGCGGGCCATGAAAAACTGTTTTTT.